A selection of T cell receptor beta chains follows, all from one sample in a study of shared clonotypes between healthy human individuals. Produced via immunoSEQ multiplex PCR; TCRdb's table is partial and in-frame only. The table shows over 2 million clones, with approximately 94% occurring only once. Material: naive CD8+ T cells sorted from blood. All receptors derive from a man aged 18-30 years in good health. The CDR3 runs from the conserved cysteine through the conserved F or W. The D gene is left open where the match is weak. Clone size, where shown, is once, few, many, or a class for clones that have expanded.

J: TRBJ2-7; V: TRBV10-2; size: NA; D: NA; DNA: TGCGCCACAAGGGACTACGAGCAGTACTTC; CDR3: CATRDYEQYF
J: TRBJ2-7; V: TRBV4-3; size: once; D: NA; DNA: TGCGCCAGCAGCCAAGACTGGGCGGGGCCCTACGAGCAGTACTTC; CDR3: CASSQDWAGPYEQYF
J: TRBJ1-2; V: TRBV5-1; size: NA; D: TRBD1; DNA: TGCGCCAGCAGTCTGGACAGGGCAAACTATGGCTACACCTTC; CDR3: CASSLDRANYGYTF
J: TRBJ2-2; V: TRBV11-2; size: NA; D: NA; DNA: TGTGCCAGCATCCTTACACTCACCGGGGAGCTGTTTTTT; CDR3: CASILTLTGELFF
J: TRBJ2-7; V: TRBV10-3; size: NA; D: NA; DNA: TGTGCCATCAGTCGAGGTGGGGAGCAGTACTTC; CDR3: CAISRGGEQYF
J: TRBJ2-7; V: TRBV7-2; size: NA; D: NA; DNA: TGTGCCAGCAGTCCGGACAACTACGAGCAGTACTTC; CDR3: CASSPDNYEQYF
J: TRBJ2-1; V: TRBV9; size: NA; D: NA; DNA: TGTGCCAGCAGCGGGGGGACACAGGTTAACAATGAGCAGTTCTTC; CDR3: CASSGGTQVNNEQFF
J: TRBJ2-3; V: TRBV5-1; size: NA; D: NA; DNA: TGCGCCAGCCCCCGAGGGGATTCTTTGAATACAGATACGCAGTATTTT; CDR3: CASPRGDSLNTDTQYF
J: TRBJ2-7; V: TRBV28; size: NA; D: TRBD1; DNA: TGTGCCAGCAGTGACGCGGGACAGGCCTACGAGCAGTACTTC; CDR3: CASSDAGQAYEQYF
J: TRBJ2-2; V: TRBV2; size: NA; D: NA; DNA: TGTGCCAGCAGTGACAGAACCGGGGAGCTGTTTTTT; CDR3: CASSDRTGELFF
J: TRBJ2-1; V: TRBV7-6; size: once; D: TRBD2; DNA: TGTGCCAGCAGCCCTCTAGAACCCCTAGCGGGCGCCTACAATGAGCAGTTCTTC; CDR3: CASSPLEPLAGAYNEQFF
J: TRBJ1-3; V: TRBV2; size: NA; D: NA; DNA: TGTGCCAGCAGTGAAGCGGACGCAGGGGTGGCTGGAAACACCATATATTTT; CDR3: CASSEADAGVAGNTIYF
J: TRBJ2-3; V: TRBV5-1; size: NA; D: NA; DNA: TGCGCCAGCAGCTTCGGATTTGGGGTTAGCACAGATACGCAGTATTTT; CDR3: CASSFGFGVSTDTQYF
J: TRBJ1-2; V: TRBV29-1; size: NA; D: TRBD1; DNA: TGCAGCGTAACCGGGACAGGGGGTGGCTACACCTTC; CDR3: CSVTGTGGGYTF
J: TRBJ2-7; V: TRBV4-1; size: NA; D: NA; DNA: TGCGCCAGCAGCCCGACAGTGACCTACGAGCAGTACTTC; CDR3: CASSPTVTYEQYF
J: TRBJ2-2; V: TRBV10-3; size: NA; D: NA; DNA: TGTGCCATCAGTGAGTCAACGGGTTTGGGAACCGGGGAGCTGTTTTTT; CDR3: CAISESTGLGTGELFF
J: TRBJ2-7; V: TRBV5-1; size: NA; D: NA; DNA: TGCGCCAGCAGCTTGGAACCAGGGTGGGAGCAGTACTTC; CDR3: CASSLEPGWEQYF
J: TRBJ1-5; V: TRBV12-2; size: NA; D: NA; DNA: TGTGCAAGTCGCGAAGCCATCGGACAGGGATGTGTGAGCAATCAGCCCCAGCATTTT; CDR3: CASREAIGQGCVSNQPQHF
J: TRBJ2-1; V: TRBV13; size: NA; D: NA; DNA: TGTGCCAGCAGCTTAGAGTCGAGTTACAATGAGCAGTTCTTC; CDR3: CASSLESSYNEQFF
J: TRBJ1-2; V: TRBV4-3; size: NA; D: NA; DNA: TGCGCCAGCAGCCAAGAACACGAGAACTATGGCTACACCTTC; CDR3: CASSQEHENYGYTF
J: TRBJ2-7; V: TRBV9; size: NA; D: NA; DNA: TGTGCCAGCAGCGTAGTTGGCGGAGCGGAGCAGTACTTC; CDR3: CASSVVGGAEQYF
J: TRBJ2-7; V: TRBV10-1; size: NA; D: TRBD1; DNA: TGCGCCAGCAGTGAGTTCCGAGACAGGGGGACCGAGCAGTACTTC; CDR3: CASSEFRDRGTEQYF
J: TRBJ2-7; V: TRBV6-1; size: NA; D: NA; DNA: TGTGCCAGCAGTGAATTGGTACTACTCTCGGGGGAGCAGTACTTC; CDR3: CASSELVLLSGEQYF
J: TRBJ2-7; V: TRBV9; size: NA; D: NA; DNA: TGTGCCAGCAGCCTCGTGGTCGGGATGGGAGAGCAGTACTTC; CDR3: CASSLVVGMGEQYF
J: TRBJ2-1; V: TRBV27; size: NA; D: TRBD2; DNA: TGTGCCAGCAGTTTAGGATTTGCGGGAGCTGAGCAGTTCTTC; CDR3: CASSLGFAGAEQFF
J: TRBJ2-7; V: TRBV6-6; size: NA; D: NA; DNA: TGTGCCAGCAGTTACATGGGGGGCTACTCCTACGAGCAGTACTTC; CDR3: CASSYMGGYSYEQYF
J: TRBJ1-1; V: TRBV7-9; size: once; D: NA; DNA: TGTGCCAGCAGCTTTCAGGAGGGAGCCGAAGCTTTCTTT; CDR3: CASSFQEGAEAFF
J: TRBJ1-6; V: TRBV7-2; size: NA; D: NA; DNA: TGTGCCAGCAGCTTACTTGGGGTGGTTAGATCACCCCTCCACTTT; CDR3: CASSLLGVVRSPLHF
J: TRBJ1-3; V: TRBV5-1; size: NA; D: TRBD1; DNA: TGCGCCAGCAGCTTGGAAGGGACAGTAGGAAACACCATATATTTT; CDR3: CASSLEGTVGNTIYF
J: TRBJ1-2; V: TRBV29-1; size: NA; D: TRBD1; DNA: TGCAGCGTACTCGACCGGGACAGGGGCCCCCACCACTATGGCTACACCTTC; CDR3: CSVLDRDRGPHHYGYTF
J: TRBJ1-3; V: TRBV7-9; size: NA; D: NA; DNA: TGTGCCAGCAGCTTAGCCCCCTCAGACTCTGGAAACACCATATATTTT; CDR3: CASSLAPSDSGNTIYF